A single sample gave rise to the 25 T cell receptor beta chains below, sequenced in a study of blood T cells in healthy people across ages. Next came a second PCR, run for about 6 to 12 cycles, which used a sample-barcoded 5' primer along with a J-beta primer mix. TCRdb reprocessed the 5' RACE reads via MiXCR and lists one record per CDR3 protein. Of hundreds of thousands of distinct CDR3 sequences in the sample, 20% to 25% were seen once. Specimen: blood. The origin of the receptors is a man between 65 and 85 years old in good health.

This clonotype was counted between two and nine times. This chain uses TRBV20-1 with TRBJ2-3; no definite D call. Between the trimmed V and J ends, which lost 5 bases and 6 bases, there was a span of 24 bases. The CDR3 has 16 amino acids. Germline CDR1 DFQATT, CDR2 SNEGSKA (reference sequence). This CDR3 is CSASGPTAGMLDTQYF. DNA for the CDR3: TGCAGTGCTTCCGGACCGACGGCAGGAATGTTGGATACGCAGTATTTT.

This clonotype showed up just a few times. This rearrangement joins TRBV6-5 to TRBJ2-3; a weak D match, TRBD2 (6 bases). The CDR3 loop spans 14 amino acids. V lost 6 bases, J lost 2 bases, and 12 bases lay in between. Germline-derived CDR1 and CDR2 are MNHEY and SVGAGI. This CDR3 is CASSISGLTDTQYF. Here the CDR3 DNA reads TGTGCCAGCAGCATTAGCGGTCTCACAGATACGCAGTATTTT.

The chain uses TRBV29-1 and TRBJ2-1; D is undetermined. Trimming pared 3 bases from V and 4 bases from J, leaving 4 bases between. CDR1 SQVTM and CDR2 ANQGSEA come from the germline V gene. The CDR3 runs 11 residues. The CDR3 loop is CSVDRYNEQFF. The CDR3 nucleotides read TGCAGCGTTGATCGGTACAATGAGCAGTTCTTC.

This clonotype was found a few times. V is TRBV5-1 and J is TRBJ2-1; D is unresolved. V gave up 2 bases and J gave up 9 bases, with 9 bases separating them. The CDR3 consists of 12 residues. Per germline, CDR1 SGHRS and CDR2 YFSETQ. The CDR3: CASSFELGEQFF. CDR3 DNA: TGCGCCAGCAGCTTCGAATTGGGTGAGCAGTTCTTC.

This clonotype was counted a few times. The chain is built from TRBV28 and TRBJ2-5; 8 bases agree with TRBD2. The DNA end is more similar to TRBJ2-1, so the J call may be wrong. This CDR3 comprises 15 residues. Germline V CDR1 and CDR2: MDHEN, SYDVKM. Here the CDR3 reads CASSLTGLGRSEQFF. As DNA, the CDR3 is TGTGCCAGCAGTTTAACGGGACTAGGTCGGAGTGAGCAGTTCTTC.

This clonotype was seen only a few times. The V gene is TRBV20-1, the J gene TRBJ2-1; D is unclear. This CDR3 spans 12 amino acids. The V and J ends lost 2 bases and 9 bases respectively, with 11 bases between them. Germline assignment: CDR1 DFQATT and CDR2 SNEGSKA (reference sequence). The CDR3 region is CSARKDGVEQFF. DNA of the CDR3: TGCAGTGCTAGAAAGGACGGAGTTGAGCAGTTCTTC.

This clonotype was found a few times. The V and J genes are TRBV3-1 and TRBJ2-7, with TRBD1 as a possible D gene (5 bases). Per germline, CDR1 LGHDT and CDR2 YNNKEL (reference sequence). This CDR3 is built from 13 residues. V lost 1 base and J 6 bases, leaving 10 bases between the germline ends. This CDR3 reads CASSQGKGSEQYF. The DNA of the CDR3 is TGTGCCAGCAGCCAAGGTAAGGGGTCCGAGCAGTACTTC.

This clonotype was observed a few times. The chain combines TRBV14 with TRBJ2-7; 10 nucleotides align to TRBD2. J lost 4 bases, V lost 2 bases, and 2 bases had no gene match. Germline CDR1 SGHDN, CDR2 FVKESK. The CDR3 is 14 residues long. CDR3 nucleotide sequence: TGTGCCAGCAGCCAACTAGCGGGAGTTTACGAGCAGTACTTC. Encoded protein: CASSQLAGVYEQYF. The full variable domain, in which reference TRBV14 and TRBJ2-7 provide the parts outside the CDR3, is EAGVTQFPSHSVIEKGQTVTLRCDPISGHDNLYWYRRVMGKEIKFLLHFVKESKQDESGMPNNRFLAERTGGTYSTLKVQPAELEDSGVYFCASSQLAGVYEQYFGPGTRLTVT.

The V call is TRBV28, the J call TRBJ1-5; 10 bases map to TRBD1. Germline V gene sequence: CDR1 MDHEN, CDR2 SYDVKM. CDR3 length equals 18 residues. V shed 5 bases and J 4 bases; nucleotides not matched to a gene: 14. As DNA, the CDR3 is TGTGCCAGCAGTCCCTACGCCCTCTGGACAGGGGGTAATCAGCCCCAGCATTTT. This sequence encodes CASSPYALWTGGNQPQHF.

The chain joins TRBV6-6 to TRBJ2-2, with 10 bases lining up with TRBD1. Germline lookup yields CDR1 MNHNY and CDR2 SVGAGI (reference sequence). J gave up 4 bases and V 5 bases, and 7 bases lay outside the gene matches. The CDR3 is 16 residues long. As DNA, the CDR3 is TGTGCCAGCAGTCGCGACAGGGGGCCTGTCACCGGGGAGCTGTTTTTT. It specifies CASSRDRGPVTGELFF.

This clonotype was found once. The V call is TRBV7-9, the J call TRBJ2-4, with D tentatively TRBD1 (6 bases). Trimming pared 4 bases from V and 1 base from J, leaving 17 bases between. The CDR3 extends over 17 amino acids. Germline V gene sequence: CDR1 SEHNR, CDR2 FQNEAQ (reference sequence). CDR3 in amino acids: CASSSPRAGEAKNIQYF. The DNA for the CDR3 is TGTGCCAGCAGCTCCCCACGGGCAGGGGAGGCCAAAAACATTCAGTACTTC.

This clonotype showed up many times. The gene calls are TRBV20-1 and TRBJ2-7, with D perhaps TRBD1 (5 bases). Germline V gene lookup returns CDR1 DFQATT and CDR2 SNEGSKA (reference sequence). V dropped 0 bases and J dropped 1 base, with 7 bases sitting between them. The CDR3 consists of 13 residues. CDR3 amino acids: CSARDDSSYEQYF. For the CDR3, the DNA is TGCAGTGCTAGAGATGACAGTTCCTACGAGCAGTACTTC.

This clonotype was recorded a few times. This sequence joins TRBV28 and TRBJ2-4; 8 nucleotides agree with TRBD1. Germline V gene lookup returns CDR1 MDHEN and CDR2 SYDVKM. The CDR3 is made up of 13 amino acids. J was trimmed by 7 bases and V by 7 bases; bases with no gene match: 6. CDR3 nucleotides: TGTGCCAGCAACCAGGGGGCGTGGAACATTCAGTACTTC. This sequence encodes CASNQGAWNIQYF. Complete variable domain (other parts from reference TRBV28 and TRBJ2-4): DVKVTQSSRYLVKRTGEKVFLECVQDMDHENMFWYRQDPGLGLRLIYFSYDVKMKEKGDIPEGYSVSREKKERFSLILESASTNQTSMYLCASNQGAWNIQYFGAGTRLSVL.

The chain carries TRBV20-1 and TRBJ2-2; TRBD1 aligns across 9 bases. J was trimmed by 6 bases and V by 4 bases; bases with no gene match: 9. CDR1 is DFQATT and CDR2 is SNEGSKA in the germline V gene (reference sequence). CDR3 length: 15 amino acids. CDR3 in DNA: TGCAGTGCTAACGCTCCCGACAGGGGGGCCGGGGAGCTGTTTTTT. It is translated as CSANAPDRGAGELFF.

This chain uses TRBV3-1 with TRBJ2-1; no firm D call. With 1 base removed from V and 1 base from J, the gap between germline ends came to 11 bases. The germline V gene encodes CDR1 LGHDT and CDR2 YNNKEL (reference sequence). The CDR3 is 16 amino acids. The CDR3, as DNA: TGTGCCAGCAGCCAAGGCGGCTCCAGGTCCTACAATGAGCAGTTCTTC. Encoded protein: CASSQGGSRSYNEQFF.

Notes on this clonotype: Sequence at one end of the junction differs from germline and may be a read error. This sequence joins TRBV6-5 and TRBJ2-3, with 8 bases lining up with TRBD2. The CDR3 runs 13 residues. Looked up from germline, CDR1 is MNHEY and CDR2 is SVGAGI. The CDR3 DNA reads TGTGCCTGCAGGGCGACTAGCGCAGATACGCAGTATTTT. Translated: CACRATSADTQYF.

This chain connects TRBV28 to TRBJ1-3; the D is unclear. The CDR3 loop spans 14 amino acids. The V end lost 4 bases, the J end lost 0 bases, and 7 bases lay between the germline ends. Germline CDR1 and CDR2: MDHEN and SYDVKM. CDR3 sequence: CASSSPRSGNTIYF. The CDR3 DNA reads TGTGCCAGCAGTTCCCCCCGCTCTGGAAACACCATATATTTT.

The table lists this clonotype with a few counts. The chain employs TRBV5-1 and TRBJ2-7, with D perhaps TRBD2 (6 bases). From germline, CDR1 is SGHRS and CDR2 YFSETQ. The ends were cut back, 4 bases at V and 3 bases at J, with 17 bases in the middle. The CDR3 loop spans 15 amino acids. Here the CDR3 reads CASSLFGGIYYEQYF. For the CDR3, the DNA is TGCGCCAGCAGCCTCTTTGGCGGGATATACTACGAGCAGTACTTC.

The CDR3 spells CSVDVAGGPGTQYF. The CDR3 DNA is TGCAGCGTTGATGTAGCGGGAGGGCCGGGGACCCAGTACTTC. The gene calls are TRBV29-1 and TRBJ2-5; 11 bases are a match to TRBD2. Losses at the gene ends were 3 bases for V and 7 bases for J; bases not matched to a gene: 7. The CDR3 has 14 residues. Germline CDR1 and CDR2: SQVTM and ANQGSEA. Using reference TRBV29-1 and TRBJ2-5 for the parts outside the CDR3, the full variable domain is SAVISQKPSRDICQRGTSLTIQCQVDSQVTMMFWYRQQPGQSLTLIATANQGSEATYESGFVIDKFPISRPNLTFSTLTVSNMSPEDSSIYLCSVDVAGGPGTQYFGPGTRLLVL.

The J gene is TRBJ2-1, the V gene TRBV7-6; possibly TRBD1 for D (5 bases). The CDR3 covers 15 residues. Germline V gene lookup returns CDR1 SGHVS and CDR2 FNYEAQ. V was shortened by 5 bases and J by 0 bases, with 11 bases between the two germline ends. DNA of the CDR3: TGTGCCAGCAGCCTCGGACACCCCTCCTACAATGAGCAGTTCTTC. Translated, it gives CASSLGHPSYNEQFF.

The CDR3: CASSLGGSFSPLHF. Written as DNA, the CDR3 is TGTGCCAGCAGCTTAGGCGGCAGTTTTTCACCCCTCCACTTT. This chain links TRBV11-1 with TRBJ1-6; no reliable D call. The CDR3 totals 14 residues. Germline loops: CDR1 SGHAT, CDR2 FQDESV (reference sequence). Trimming stripped 1 base from V and 9 bases from J, with 10 bases between.

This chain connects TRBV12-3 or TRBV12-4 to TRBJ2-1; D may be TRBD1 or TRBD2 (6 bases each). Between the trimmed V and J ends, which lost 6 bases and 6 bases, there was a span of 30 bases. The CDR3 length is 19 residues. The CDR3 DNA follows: TGTGCCAGCAGCCCCCACAGGGCGACACTAGCAGACCCCTCCAATGAGCAGTTCTTC. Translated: CASSPHRATLADPSNEQFF.

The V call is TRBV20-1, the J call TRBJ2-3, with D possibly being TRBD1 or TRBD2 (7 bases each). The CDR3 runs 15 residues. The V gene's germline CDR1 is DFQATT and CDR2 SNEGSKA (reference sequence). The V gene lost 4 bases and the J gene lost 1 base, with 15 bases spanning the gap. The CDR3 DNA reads TGCAGTGCTATTGGGGAGGGGGCTGGCACAGATACGCAGTATTTT. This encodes CSAIGEGAGTDTQYF.

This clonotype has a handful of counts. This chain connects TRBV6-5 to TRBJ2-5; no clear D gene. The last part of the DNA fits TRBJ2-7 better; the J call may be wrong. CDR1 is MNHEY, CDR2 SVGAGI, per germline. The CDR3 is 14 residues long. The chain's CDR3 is CASSYSKGPYEQYF. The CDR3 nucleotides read TGTGCCAGCAGTTACTCAAAAGGGCCCTACGAGCAGTACTTC.

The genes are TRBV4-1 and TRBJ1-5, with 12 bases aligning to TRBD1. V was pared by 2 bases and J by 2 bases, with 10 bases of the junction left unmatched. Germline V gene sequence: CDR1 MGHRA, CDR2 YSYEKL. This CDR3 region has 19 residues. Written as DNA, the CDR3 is TGCGCCAGCAGCCAACCAACGGGACAGGGGGCTGTCGGCAATCAGCCCCAGCATTTT. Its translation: CASSQPTGQGAVGNQPQHF.